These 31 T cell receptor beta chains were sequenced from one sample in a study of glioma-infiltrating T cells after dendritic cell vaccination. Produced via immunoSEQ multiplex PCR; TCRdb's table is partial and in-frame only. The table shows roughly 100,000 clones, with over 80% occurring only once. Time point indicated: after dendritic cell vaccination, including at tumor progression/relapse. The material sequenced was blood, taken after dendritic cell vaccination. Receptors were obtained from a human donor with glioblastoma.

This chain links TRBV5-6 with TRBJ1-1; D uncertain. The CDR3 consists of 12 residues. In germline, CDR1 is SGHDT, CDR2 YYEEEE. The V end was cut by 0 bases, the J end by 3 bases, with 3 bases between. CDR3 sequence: CASSLADTEAFF. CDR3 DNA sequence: TGTGCCAGCAGCTTGGCCGACACTGAAGCTTTCTTT.

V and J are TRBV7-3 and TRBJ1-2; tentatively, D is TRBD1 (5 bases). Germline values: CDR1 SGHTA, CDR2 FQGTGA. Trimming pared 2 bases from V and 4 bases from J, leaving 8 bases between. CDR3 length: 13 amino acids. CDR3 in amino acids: CASSLGGGYGYTF. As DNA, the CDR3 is TGTGCCAGCAGCTTAGGGGGGGGCTATGGCTACACCTTC. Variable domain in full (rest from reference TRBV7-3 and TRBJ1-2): GAGVSQTPSNKVTEKGKYVELRCDPISGHTALYWYRQSLGQGPEFLIYFQGTGAADDSGLPNDRFFAVRPEGSVSTLKIQRTERGDSAVYLCASSLGGGYGYTFGSGTRLTVV.

CDR3 in DNA: TGTGCCAGCTCACCAGAAGCTCTATCTGGAAACACCATATATTTT. This gives the protein CASSPEALSGNTIYF. The chain links TRBV18 to TRBJ1-3, with D uncertain. Trimming took 2 bases from V and 1 from J, leaving 9 bases between them. This CDR3 spans 15 amino acids. CDR1 and CDR2 (germline): KGHSH, LQKENI.

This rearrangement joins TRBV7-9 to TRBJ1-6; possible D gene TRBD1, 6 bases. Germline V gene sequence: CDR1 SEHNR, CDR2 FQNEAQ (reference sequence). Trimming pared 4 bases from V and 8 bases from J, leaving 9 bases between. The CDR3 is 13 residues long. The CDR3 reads CASSWGPDSPLHF. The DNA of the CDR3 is TGTGCCAGCAGCTGGGGGCCGGATTCACCCCTCCACTTT.

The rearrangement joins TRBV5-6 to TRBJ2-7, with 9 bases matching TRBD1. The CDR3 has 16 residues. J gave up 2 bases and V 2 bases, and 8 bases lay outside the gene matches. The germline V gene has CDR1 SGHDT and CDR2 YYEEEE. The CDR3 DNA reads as TGTGCCAGCAGCTTACCCGGGACAGGGATACCCTACGAGCAGTACTTC. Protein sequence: CASSLPGTGIPYEQYF.

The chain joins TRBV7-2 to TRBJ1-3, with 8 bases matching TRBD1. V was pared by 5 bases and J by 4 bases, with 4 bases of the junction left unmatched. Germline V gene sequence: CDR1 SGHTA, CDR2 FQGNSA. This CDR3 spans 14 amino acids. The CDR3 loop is CASSRTGIGNTIYF. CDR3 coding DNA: TGTGCCAGCAGCCGGACAGGGATCGGAAACACCATATATTTT. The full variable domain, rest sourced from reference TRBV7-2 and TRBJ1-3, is GAGVSQSPSNKVTEKGKDVELRCDPISGHTALYWYRQSLGQGLEFLIYFQGNSAPDKSGLPSDRFSAERTGGSVSTLTIQRTQQEDSAVYLCASSRTGIGNTIYFGEGSWLTVV.

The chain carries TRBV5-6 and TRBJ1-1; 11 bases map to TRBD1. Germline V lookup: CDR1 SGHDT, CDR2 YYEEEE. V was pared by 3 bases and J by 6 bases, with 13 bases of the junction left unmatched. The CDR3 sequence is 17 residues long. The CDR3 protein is CASSSFRTGGAHAEAFF. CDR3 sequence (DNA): TGTGCCAGCAGCTCATTTAGGACAGGGGGCGCCCACGCTGAAGCTTTCTTT.

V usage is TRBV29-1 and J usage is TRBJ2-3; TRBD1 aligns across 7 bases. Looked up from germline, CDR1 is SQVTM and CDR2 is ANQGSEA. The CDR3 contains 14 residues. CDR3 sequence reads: CTVRGQLSTDTQYF. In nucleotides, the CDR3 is TGCACCGTAAGGGGACAGCTTAGCACAGATACGCAGTATTTT.

CDR3: CASKGGPSYEQYF. The CDR3 bases are TGTGCCAGCAAGGGGGGGCCCTCCTACGAGCAGTACTTC. The chain carries TRBV2 and TRBJ2-7; maybe TRBD2 (7 bases). The CDR3 has 13 amino acids. Trimming removed 7 bases at V and 0 bases at J, with 10 bases between. In germline, CDR1 is SNHLY, CDR2 FYNNEI.

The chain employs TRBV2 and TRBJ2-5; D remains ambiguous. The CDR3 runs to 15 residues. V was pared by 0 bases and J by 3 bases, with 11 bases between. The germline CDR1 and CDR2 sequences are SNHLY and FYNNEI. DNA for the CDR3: TGTGCCAGCAGTGAAGCAGGCACAGATAAAGAGACCCAGTACTTC. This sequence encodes CASSEAGTDKETQYF.

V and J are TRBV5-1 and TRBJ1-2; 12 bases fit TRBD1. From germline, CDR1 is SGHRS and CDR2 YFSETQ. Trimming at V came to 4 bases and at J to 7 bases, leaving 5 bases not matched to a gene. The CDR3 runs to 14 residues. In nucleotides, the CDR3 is TGCGCCAGCAGCAGGGGGACAGGGGGCGGTGGCTACACCTTC. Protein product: CASSRGTGGGGYTF.

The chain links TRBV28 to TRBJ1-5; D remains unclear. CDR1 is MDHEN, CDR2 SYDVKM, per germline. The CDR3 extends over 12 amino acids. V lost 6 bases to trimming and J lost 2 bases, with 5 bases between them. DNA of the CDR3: TGTGCCAGCAGCGGGGGCAATCAGCCCCAGCATTTT. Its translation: CASSGGNQPQHF.

CDR3 DNA sequence: TGTGCCAGTAGTATAGTCGGGGGGAACACTGAAGCTTTCTTT. Amino acids: CASSIVGGNTEAFF. This chain joins TRBV19 and TRBJ1-1; D might be TRBD1 (5 bases). V dropped 1 base and J dropped 1 base, with 7 bases sitting between them. Germline values: CDR1 LNHDA, CDR2 SQIVND (reference sequence). This CDR3 contains 14 residues. Complete variable domain (other parts from reference TRBV19 and TRBJ1-1): DGGITQSPKYLFRKEGQNVTLSCEQNLNHDAMYWYRQDPGQGLRLIYYSQIVNDFQKGDIAEGYSVSREKKESFPLTVTSAQKNPTAFYLCASSIVGGNTEAFFGQGTRLTVV.

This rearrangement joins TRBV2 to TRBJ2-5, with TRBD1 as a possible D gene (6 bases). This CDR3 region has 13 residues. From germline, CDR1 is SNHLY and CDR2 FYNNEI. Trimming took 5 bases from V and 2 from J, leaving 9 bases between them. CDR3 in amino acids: CASSLDRQETQYF. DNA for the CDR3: TGTGCCAGCAGTTTGGACAGACAAGAGACCCAGTACTTC.

Here the CDR3 DNA reads TGTGCCAGCAGTGAGCAGGGGGCTTTTGGCTACACCTTC. It translates to CASSEQGAFGYTF. This rearrangement joins TRBV6-1 to TRBJ1-2, with 8 positions matching TRBD1. This CDR3 is built from 13 residues. Trimming at V came to 3 bases and at J to 7 bases, leaving 4 bases not matched to a gene. CDR1 is MNHNS and CDR2 is SASEGT in the germline V gene.

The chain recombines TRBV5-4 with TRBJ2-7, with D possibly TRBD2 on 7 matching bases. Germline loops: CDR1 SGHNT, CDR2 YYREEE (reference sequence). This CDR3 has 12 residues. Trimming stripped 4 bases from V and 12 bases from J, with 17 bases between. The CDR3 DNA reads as TGTGCCAGCAGCCGGGGGGCAGGAGGGTGGTACTTC. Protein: CASSRGAGGWYF. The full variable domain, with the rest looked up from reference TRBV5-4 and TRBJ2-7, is ETGVTQSPTHLIKTRGQQVTLRCSSQSGHNTVSWYQQALGQGPQFIFQYYREEENGRGNFPPRFSGLQFPNYSSELNVNALELDDSALYLCASSRGAGGWYFGPGTRLTVT.

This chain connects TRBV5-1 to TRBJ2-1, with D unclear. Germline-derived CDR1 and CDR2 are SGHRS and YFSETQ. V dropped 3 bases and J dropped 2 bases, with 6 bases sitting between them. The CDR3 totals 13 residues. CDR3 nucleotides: TGCGCCAGCAGCTCTACTACCTACAATGAGCAGTTCTTC. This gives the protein CASSSTTYNEQFF.

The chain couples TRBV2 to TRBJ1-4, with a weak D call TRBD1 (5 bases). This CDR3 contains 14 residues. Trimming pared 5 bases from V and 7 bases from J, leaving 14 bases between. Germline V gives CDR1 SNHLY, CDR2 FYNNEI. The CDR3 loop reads CASSYAREGEKLFF. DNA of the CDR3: TGTGCCAGCAGTTATGCCAGGGAGGGTGAAAAACTGTTTTTT.

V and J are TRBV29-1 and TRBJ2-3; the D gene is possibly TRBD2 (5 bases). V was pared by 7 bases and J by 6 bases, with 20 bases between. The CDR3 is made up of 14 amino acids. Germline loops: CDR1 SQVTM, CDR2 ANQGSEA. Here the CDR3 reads CSASVLVLADTQYF. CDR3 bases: TGCAGCGCCTCGGTACTAGTCCTGGCGGATACGCAGTATTTT.

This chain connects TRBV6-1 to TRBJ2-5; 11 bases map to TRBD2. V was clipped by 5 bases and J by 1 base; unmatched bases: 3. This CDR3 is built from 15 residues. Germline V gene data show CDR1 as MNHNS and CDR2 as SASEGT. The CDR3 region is CASSLTSGGQETQYF. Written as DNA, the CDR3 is TGTGCCAGCAGTTTAACTAGCGGGGGCCAAGAGACCCAGTACTTC.

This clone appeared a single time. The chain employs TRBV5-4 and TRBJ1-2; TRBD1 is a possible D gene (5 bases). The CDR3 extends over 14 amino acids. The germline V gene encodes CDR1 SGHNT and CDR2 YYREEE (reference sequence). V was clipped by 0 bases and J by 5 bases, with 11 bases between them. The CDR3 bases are TGTGCCAGCAGCTTGGACCAGGGTGGTTATGGCTACACCTTC. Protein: CASSLDQGGYGYTF. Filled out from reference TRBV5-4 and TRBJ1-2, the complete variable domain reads ETGVTQSPTHLIKTRGQQVTLRCSSQSGHNTVSWYQQALGQGPQFIFQYYREEENGRGNFPPRFSGLQFPNYSSELNVNALELDDSALYLCASSLDQGGYGYTFGSGTRLTVV.

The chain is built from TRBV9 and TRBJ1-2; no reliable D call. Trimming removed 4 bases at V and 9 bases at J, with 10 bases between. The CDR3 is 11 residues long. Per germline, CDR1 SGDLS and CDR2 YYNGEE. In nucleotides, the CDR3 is TGTGCCAGCAGCATGGACTCTCGCTACACCTTC. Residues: CASSMDSRYTF.

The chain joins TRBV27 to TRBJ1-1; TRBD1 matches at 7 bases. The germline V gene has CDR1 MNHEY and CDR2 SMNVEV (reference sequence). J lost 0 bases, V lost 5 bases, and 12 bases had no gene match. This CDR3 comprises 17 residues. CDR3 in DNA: TGTGCCAGCAGTCTCGGCCGGGACAGCCTCATGAACACTGAAGCTTTCTTT. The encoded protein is CASSLGRDSLMNTEAFF.

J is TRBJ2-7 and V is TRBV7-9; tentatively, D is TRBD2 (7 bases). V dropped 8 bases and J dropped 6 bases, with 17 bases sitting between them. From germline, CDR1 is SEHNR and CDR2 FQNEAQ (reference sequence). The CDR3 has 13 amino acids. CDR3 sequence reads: CASALLGGGEQYF. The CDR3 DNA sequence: TGTGCCAGCGCCCTCCTAGGGGGGGGCGAGCAGTACTTC.

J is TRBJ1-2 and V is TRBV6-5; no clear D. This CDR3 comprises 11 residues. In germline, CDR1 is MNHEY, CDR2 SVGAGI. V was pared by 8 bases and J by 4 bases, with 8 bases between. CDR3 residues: CASRQLYGYTF. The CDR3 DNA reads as TGTGCCAGCCGTCAACTCTATGGCTACACCTTC.

For the CDR3, the DNA is TGTGCCTGGAGTGATCGCGGGGCACGCCCTGAAGCTTTCTTT. It encodes CAWSDRGARPEAFF. This chain uses TRBV30 with TRBJ1-1; possibly TRBD1 for D (5 bases). The CDR3 has 14 amino acids. Germline values: CDR1 GTSNPN, CDR2 SVGIG (reference sequence). Between the trimmed V and J ends, which lost 1 base and 6 bases, there was a span of 15 bases.

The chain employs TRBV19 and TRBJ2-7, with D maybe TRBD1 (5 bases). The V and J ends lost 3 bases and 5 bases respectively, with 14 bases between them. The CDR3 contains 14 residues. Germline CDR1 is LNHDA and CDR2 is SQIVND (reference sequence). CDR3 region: CASSISAGSDEQYF. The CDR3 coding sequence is TGTGCCAGTAGTATTTCGGCAGGGTCAGACGAGCAGTACTTC.

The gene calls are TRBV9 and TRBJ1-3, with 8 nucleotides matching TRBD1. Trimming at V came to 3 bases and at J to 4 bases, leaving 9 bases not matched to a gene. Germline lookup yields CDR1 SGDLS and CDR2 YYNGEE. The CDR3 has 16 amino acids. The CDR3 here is CASSALGQAQGNTIYF. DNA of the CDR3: TGTGCCAGCAGCGCCCTGGGACAGGCCCAGGGAAACACCATATATTTT.

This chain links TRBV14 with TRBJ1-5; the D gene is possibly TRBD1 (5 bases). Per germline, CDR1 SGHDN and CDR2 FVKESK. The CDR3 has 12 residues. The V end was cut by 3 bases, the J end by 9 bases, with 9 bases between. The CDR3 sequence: CASSHPGGPQHF. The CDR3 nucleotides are TGTGCCAGCAGCCACCCGGGGGGGCCCCAGCATTTT.

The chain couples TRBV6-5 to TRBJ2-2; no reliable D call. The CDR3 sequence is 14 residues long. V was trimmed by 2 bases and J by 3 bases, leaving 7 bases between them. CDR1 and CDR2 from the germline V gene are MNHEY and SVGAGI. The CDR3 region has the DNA TGTGCCAGCAGTTACGACTCCGACACCGGGGAGCTGTTTTTT. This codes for CASSYDSDTGELFF.

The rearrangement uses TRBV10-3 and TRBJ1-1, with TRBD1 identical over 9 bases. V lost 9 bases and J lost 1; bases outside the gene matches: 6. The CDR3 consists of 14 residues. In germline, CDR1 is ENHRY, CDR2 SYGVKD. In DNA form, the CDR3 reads TGTGCCATTCAACAGGGGGCACAGAACACTGAAGCTTTCTTT. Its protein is CAIQQGAQNTEAFF.